This passage covers 24 T cell receptor beta chains from one sample sequenced in a study of blood T cell repertoires in COVID-19. Method: immunoSEQ multiplex PCR; TCRdb's copy keeps in-frame clones and lacks some. The sample includes roughly 200,000 clones, 88% seen only once; the top ten take less than 2%. The sequenced sample consisted of peripheral blood. These receptors all come from a man between 65 and 79 years old with acute or convalescent COVID-19.

The chain recombines TRBV7-9 with TRBJ1-2; D is ambiguous. The germline CDR1 and CDR2 sequences are SEHNR and FQNEAQ (reference sequence). CDR3 length: 14 amino acids. V lost 5 bases and J lost 7, with 17 bases in between. Written as DNA, the CDR3 is TGTGCCAGCAGCCCCCCTCTGGTAGGCGGTGGCTACACCTTC. This codes for CASSPPLVGGGYTF.

The chain employs TRBV19 and TRBJ2-7; 8 nucleotides line up with TRBD2. Trimming at V came to 4 bases and at J to 5 bases, leaving 10 bases not matched to a gene. This CDR3 is built from 15 residues. CDR1 and CDR2 (germline): LNHDA, SQIVND (reference sequence). The CDR3 DNA reads TGTGCCAGTAGTAAAGTTGTAGCGGGATCGGACGAGCAGTACTTC. Residues: CASSKVVAGSDEQYF.

The chain recombines TRBV5-4 with TRBJ2-1, with a tentative D call TRBD2 (5 bases). This CDR3 region has 13 residues. The ends were cut back, 1 base at V and 9 bases at J, with 11 bases in the middle. CDR1 and CDR2 from the germline V gene are SGHNT and YYREEE (reference sequence). The CDR3 sequence is CASSLRASGEQFF. CDR3 nucleotide sequence: TGTGCCAGCAGCTTGAGGGCCAGCGGTGAGCAGTTCTTC.

This sequence joins TRBV6-5 and TRBJ2-7; 13 nucleotides align to TRBD2. Germline-derived CDR1 and CDR2 are MNHEY and SVGAGI. The junction had 9 bases not matched to a gene; V was cut back by 3 bases and J by 7 bases. The CDR3 totals 16 residues. The DNA of the CDR3 is TGTGCCAGCAGTTATCGTGGGACTAGCGGGGTTGGTGAGCAGTACTTC. Residues: CASSYRGTSGVGEQYF.

V usage is TRBV19 and J usage is TRBJ2-7, with 8 bases lining up with TRBD2. V lost 0 bases to trimming and J lost 3 bases; unmatched junction nucleotides: 31. Germline V lookup: CDR1 LNHDA, CDR2 SQIVND (reference sequence). The CDR3 sequence is 24 residues long. The CDR3 nucleotides read TGTGCCAGTAGTATAGATTCCCCCCGGTCTAGCGGGCCGCTACGAGGATTGGAAATCTACGAGCAGTACTTC. Protein sequence: CASSIDSPRSSGPLRGLEIYEQYF.

This clone was observed once. This chain uses TRBV19 with TRBJ2-3, with 14 bases lining up with TRBD2. The V gene's germline CDR1 is LNHDA and CDR2 SQIVND (reference sequence). The CDR3 consists of 19 residues. The V gene end was trimmed by 5 bases and the J gene end by 4 bases; junction bases not matched to a gene: 14. CDR3 nucleotide sequence: TGTGCCAGTAGTGCAAAAACCGGGACTAGCGGGAGTCGGGCAGATACGCAGTATTTT. This translates into CASSAKTGTSGSRADTQYF.

The rearrangement joins TRBV6-5 to TRBJ1-5; D unresolved. Trimming shortened V by 6 bases and J by 2 bases, and 11 bases separated the two germline ends. The V gene's germline CDR1 is MNHEY and CDR2 SVGAGI. This CDR3 region has 14 residues. This chain's CDR3 is CASRLAPGNQPQHF. DNA for the CDR3: TGTGCCAGCAGGTTGGCTCCAGGCAATCAGCCCCAGCATTTT.

V usage is TRBV27 and J usage is TRBJ2-1, with a tentative D call TRBD1 (6 bases). The CDR3 covers 13 residues. The germline V gene has CDR1 MNHEY and CDR2 SMNVEV (reference sequence). V was pared by 6 bases and J by 10 bases, with 16 bases between. The CDR3 DNA is TGTGCCAGCAGCTTTATGGGGGCTAGGGAGCAGTTCTTC. Translation gives CASSFMGAREQFF.

A few counts support this clone. V usage is TRBV3-1 (or the pseudogene TRBV3-2) and J usage is TRBJ2-1; the D gene is possibly TRBD1 (5 bases). The CDR3 sequence is 13 residues long. In germline, CDR1 is LGHDT, CDR2 YNNKEL (reference sequence). V lost 4 bases and J 9 bases, leaving 13 bases between the germline ends. In DNA form, the CDR3 reads TGTGCCAGCAGCCGGGCTACTACAGGTGAGCAGTTCTTC. Protein: CASSRATTGEQFF.

The chain has TRBV28 and TRBJ2-7; TRBD1 matches 10 bases. This CDR3 contains 14 residues. After removal of 7 bases from V and 0 bases from J, the junction contained 3 bases not matched to a gene. Germline CDR1 and CDR2: MDHEN and SYDVKM. The CDR3 reads CASKDRGGSYEQYF. CDR3 DNA: TGTGCCAGCAAGGACAGGGGGGGCTCCTACGAGCAGTACTTC.

V gene TRBV7-2 combines with J gene TRBJ1-4, with D perhaps matching TRBD1 (5 bases). This CDR3 comprises 17 residues. Germline loops: CDR1 SGHTA, CDR2 FQGNSA. The V gene lost 2 bases and the J gene lost 0 bases, with 13 bases spanning the gap. The CDR3 DNA reads TGTGCCAGCAGCTTACTGGGCAGGGCTGCAACTAATGAAAAACTGTTTTTT. This encodes CASSLLGRAATNEKLFF.

The chain is built from TRBV30 and TRBJ1-5; D is uncertain. Trimming cost V 3 bases and J 4 bases, with 10 bases left between them. This CDR3 contains 13 residues. Germline values: CDR1 GTSNPN, CDR2 SVGIG (reference sequence). CDR3 coding DNA: TGTGCCTGGAGCGCTAGGGAGAATCAGCCCCAGCATTTT. This encodes CAWSARENQPQHF.

The chain combines TRBV5-1 with TRBJ2-7, with 8 bases matching TRBD2. The CDR3 has 13 residues. Germline lookup yields CDR1 SGHRS and CDR2 YFSETQ. The trim removed 3 bases at V and 6 bases at J, leaving 5 bases unmatched. CDR3: CASSSRGVREQYF. DNA for the CDR3: TGCGCCAGCAGCTCGCGGGGGGTCCGCGAGCAGTACTTC.

This chain uses TRBV14 with TRBJ1-2, with D possibly TRBD1 on 5 matching bases. The CDR3 length is 13 residues. V was shortened by 2 bases and J by 4 bases, with 8 bases between the two germline ends. From germline, CDR1 is SGHDN and CDR2 FVKESK. The CDR3 bases are TGTGCCAGCAGCCAACAGGGAAGCTATGGCTACACCTTC. Protein sequence: CASSQQGSYGYTF. Based on the CDR3 plus reference TRBV14 and TRBJ1-2, the full variable domain is EAGVTQFPSHSVIEKGQTVTLRCDPISGHDNLYWYRRVMGKEIKFLLHFVKESKQDESGMPNNRFLAERTGGTYSTLKVQPAELEDSGVYFCASSQQGSYGYTFGSGTRLTVV.

V is TRBV7-9 and J is TRBJ2-2; 7 bases match TRBD1. Looked up from germline, CDR1 is SEHNR and CDR2 is FQNEAQ (reference sequence). The CDR3 extends over 16 amino acids. With 1 base clipped from V and 7 bases from J, the junction kept 9 bases outside the gene matches. CDR3 sequence reads: CASSLGGQVIIGELFF. Here the CDR3 DNA reads TGTGCCAGCAGCTTAGGCGGACAGGTTATAATCGGGGAGCTGTTTTTT.

This chain uses TRBV7-6 with TRBJ1-1; perhaps TRBD1 as D (6 bases). The CDR3 consists of 15 residues. The germline CDR1 and CDR2 sequences are SGHVS and FNYEAQ. Deletions cut 1 base from V and 0 bases from J, with 9 bases between. The CDR3 loop reads CASSLGGGVNTEAFF. CDR3 bases: TGTGCCAGCAGCTTAGGAGGGGGTGTGAACACTGAAGCTTTCTTT.

V is TRBV5-5 and J is TRBJ2-7; D gene ambiguous. The V and J ends lost 0 bases and 7 bases respectively, with 5 bases between them. The CDR3 covers 11 residues. Germline loops: CDR1 SGHKS, CDR2 YYEKEE (reference sequence). CDR3 region: CASSLGGEQYF. The CDR3 DNA follows: TGTGCCAGCAGCTTGGGAGGAGAGCAGTACTTC. Full variable domain (missing parts from reference TRBV5-5 and TRBJ2-7): DAGVTQSPTHLIKTRGQQVTLRCSPISGHKSVSWYQQVLGQGPQFIFQYYEKEERGRGNFPDRFSARQFPNYSSELNVNALLLGDSALYLCASSLGGEQYFGPGTRLTVT.

The CDR3: CAISGEGGGYNEQFF. The CDR3 nucleotides are TGTGCCATCAGTGGGGAGGGAGGCGGCTACAATGAGCAGTTCTTC. The rearrangement joins TRBV10-3 to TRBJ2-1, with 7 bases matching TRBD2. V dropped 4 bases and J dropped 3; count of bases not matched to a gene: 6. There are 15 residues in the CDR3. CDR1 is ENHRY, CDR2 SYGVKD, per germline.

The rearrangement joins TRBV19 to TRBJ2-5; 7 bases line up with TRBD1. CDR3 length: 15 residues. Germline V CDR1 and CDR2: LNHDA, SQIVND (reference sequence). Trimming took 5 bases from V and 4 from J; bases not matched to a gene: 10. The CDR3 DNA reads as TGTGCCAGTAGTGTCTCGCCGGGACAGACAGAGACCCAGTACTTC. Translating gives CASSVSPGQTETQYF.

The chain recombines TRBV7-2 with TRBJ2-1; TRBD2 aligns across 8 bases. The junction had 8 bases not matched to a gene; V was cut back by 1 base and J by 6 bases. The CDR3 has 16 residues. The germline V gene has CDR1 SGHTA and CDR2 FQGNSA. The DNA of the CDR3 is TGTGCCAGCAGCTTAGATGGCGGGAGGCGGGGCAATGAGCAGTTCTTC. This sequence encodes CASSLDGGRRGNEQFF.

The chain is built from TRBV4-2 and TRBJ2-5, with TRBD2 matching over 15 bases. With V trimmed by 1 base and J by 3 bases, 0 bases remained unmatched. Germline loops: CDR1 LGHNA, CDR2 YNFKEQ. This CDR3 region has 16 residues. The CDR3 DNA is TGTGCCAGCAGCCAAGGGACTAGCGGGAGGGAAGAGACCCAGTACTTC. Protein product: CASSQGTSGREETQYF.

This sequence joins TRBV27 and TRBJ1-1; D remains ambiguous. The CDR3 totals 14 residues. CDR1 and CDR2 (germline): MNHEY, SMNVEV (reference sequence). Trimming took off 6 bases at V and 4 bases at J, with 15 bases between the two ends. The CDR3 region has the DNA TGTGCCAGCAGCCTCGCCGGGATCAGCACTGAAGCTTTCTTT. It codes for CASSLAGISTEAFF.

V gene TRBV29-1 combines with J gene TRBJ2-5; TRBD2 matches 10 bases. Trimming at V came to 7 bases and at J to 5 bases, leaving 13 bases not matched to a gene. CDR1 SQVTM and CDR2 ANQGSEA come from the germline V gene. CDR3 length: 15 residues. Here the CDR3 DNA reads TGCAGCGCTGCTCCTAAGCGGGGGGGTGATGAGACCCAGTACTTC. This gives the protein CSAAPKRGGDETQYF.

The rearrangement links TRBV28 to TRBJ1-6; 10 bases agree with TRBD1. Per the germline V gene, CDR1 is MDHEN and CDR2 is SYDVKM. CDR3 size: 15 residues. V trimming: 3 bases; J trimming: 10 bases; junction bases outside the gene matches: 6. The CDR3 DNA reads TGTGCCAGCAGTTTGGGACAGGGGCCAACATCACCCCTCCACTTT. Encoded protein: CASSLGQGPTSPLHF. Together with reference TRBV28 and TRBJ1-6, the CDR3 gives the full variable domain: DVKVTQSSRYLVKRTGEKVFLECVQDMDHENMFWYRQDPGLGLRLIYFSYDVKMKEKGDIPEGYSVSREKKERFSLILESASTNQTSMYLCASSLGQGPTSPLHFGNGTRLTVT.